The 19 T cell receptor beta chains below all came from one sample that was sequenced in a study of blood T cell repertoires in COVID-19. Profiling relied on immunoSEQ multiplex PCR, and the TCRdb table lists in-frame clones only, not all of them. The profile shows about 150,000 clones, 83% of them singletons. Sequencing was carried out using peripheral blood. Receptors were obtained from a woman of 80 years or more with acute or convalescent COVID-19.

The chain links TRBV3-1 (or the pseudogene TRBV3-2) to TRBJ2-2, with TRBD2 identical over 11 bases. The CDR3 runs to 15 residues. V lost 3 bases, J lost 5 bases, and 2 bases stayed unmatched. CDR1 and CDR2 from the germline V gene are LGHDT and YNNKEL (reference sequence). Written as DNA, the CDR3 is TGTGCCAGCAGCCATCGGACTAGCGGGACCGGGGAGCTGTTTTTT. This encodes CASSHRTSGTGELFF.

This chain links TRBV4-2 with TRBJ2-7, with TRBD1 identical over 8 bases. The V gene's germline CDR1 is LGHNA and CDR2 YNFKEQ. Trimming removed 5 bases from V and 5 bases from J; junction bases left unmatched: 2. The CDR3 extends over 12 amino acids. The DNA of the CDR3 is TGTGCCAGCAGCACACAGGGGGACGAGCAGTACTTC. This sequence encodes CASSTQGDEQYF.

There are a few counts of this clone. The rearrangement joins TRBV25-1 to TRBJ2-1, with D tentatively TRBD2 (5 bases). This CDR3 spans 13 amino acids. Germline CDR1 and CDR2: MGHDK and SYGVNS. Trimming took 1 base from V and 6 from J, leaving 7 bases between them. CDR3 nucleotide sequence: TGTGCCAGCAGTGAATGGGGAGTCAATGAGCAGTTCTTC. It specifies CASSEWGVNEQFF.

This clone showed up just a few times. V gene TRBV16 combines with J gene TRBJ1-4; 8 bases are a match to TRBD1. J lost 5 bases, V lost 3 bases, and 8 bases had no gene match. CDR3 length: 16 residues. The germline V gene has CDR1 KGHSY and CDR2 FQNENV. In DNA form, the CDR3 reads TGTGCCAGCAGCCAGGCGACAGGGGCCCTCAATGAAAAACTGTTTTTT. Amino acid sequence: CASSQATGALNEKLFF.

The chain uses TRBV5-1 and TRBJ1-5; 7 positions match TRBD1. The CDR3 is 14 amino acids. Germline V lookup: CDR1 SGHRS, CDR2 YFSETQ. Trimming at V came to 5 bases and at J to 4 bases, leaving 6 bases not matched to a gene. The CDR3 DNA follows: TGCGCCAGCAGTATAGGGACAGCGAATCAGCCCCAGCATTTT. Its protein product is CASSIGTANQPQHF.

The V gene is TRBV5-1, the J gene TRBJ2-2; D may be TRBD1 (5 bases). Germline CDR1 SGHRS, CDR2 YFSETQ. The CDR3 length is 13 residues. V was shortened by 6 bases and J by 1 base, with 7 bases between the two germline ends. The DNA for the CDR3 is TGCGCCAGCAACCAGGGGAACACCGGGGAGCTGTTTTTT. It translates to CASNQGNTGELFF.

This clone showed up just a few times. The gene calls are TRBV30 and TRBJ1-3; tentative D call: TRBD1 (6 bases). V shed 0 bases and J shed 0 bases, with 12 bases lying between them. The CDR3 has 16 amino acids. Looked up from germline, CDR1 is GTSNPN and CDR2 is SVGIG (reference sequence). Here the CDR3 reads CAWSVRGGGSGNTIYF. CDR3 DNA: TGTGCCTGGAGTGTACGGGGAGGGGGCTCTGGAAACACCATATATTTT.

The gene calls are TRBV5-1 and TRBJ2-3; TRBD2 matches at 14 bases. From germline, CDR1 is SGHRS and CDR2 YFSETQ. CDR3 length equals 19 residues. J was trimmed by 0 bases and V by 1 base; bases with no gene match: 7. CDR3 sequence: CASSLSTGTSGGSTDTQYF. As DNA, the CDR3 is TGCGCCAGCAGCTTGTCGACCGGGACTAGCGGGGGAAGCACAGATACGCAGTATTTT.

The CDR3 DNA is TGTGCCAGCAGCCCCTTGACAGGCTCAACTAATGAAAAACTGTTTTTT. Its protein is CASSPLTGSTNEKLFF. The chain joins TRBV5-6 to TRBJ1-4; tentative D call: TRBD1 (6 bases). This CDR3 is 16 amino acids long. V gave up 4 bases and J gave up 0 bases, with 13 bases separating them. In germline, CDR1 is SGHDT, CDR2 YYEEEE.

Here the CDR3 DNA reads TGTGCCAGCAGCCCATCGGCCGGGGAGCTGTTTTTT. Protein product: CASSPSAGELFF. The chain has TRBV12-3 or TRBV12-4 and TRBJ2-2; D is unclear. The ends were cut back, 6 bases at V and 6 bases at J, with 8 bases in the middle. The CDR3 extends over 12 amino acids.

The chain recombines TRBV6-1 with TRBJ1-2, with D maybe TRBD1 (6 bases). Trimming removed 3 bases at V and 8 bases at J, with 16 bases between. Germline V CDR1 and CDR2: MNHNS, SASEGT. The CDR3 consists of 14 residues. The DNA for the CDR3 is TGTGCCAGCAGTGAGGACAGACAGAGAACAGGCTACACCTTC. As protein: CASSEDRQRTGYTF.

The rearrangement joins TRBV6-1 to TRBJ1-2; TRBD1 aligns across 9 bases. J lost 6 bases, V lost 2 bases, and 10 bases had no gene match. The CDR3 runs to 16 residues. The V gene's germline CDR1 is MNHNS and CDR2 SASEGT. CDR3: CASSEFDFGTGNGYTF. CDR3 coding DNA: TGTGCCAGCAGTGAATTCGATTTCGGGACAGGGAATGGCTACACCTTC.

The chain has TRBV3-1 (or the pseudogene TRBV3-2) and TRBJ2-7; no clear D gene. This CDR3 has 13 residues. Germline V gene lookup returns CDR1 LGHDT and CDR2 YNNKEL (reference sequence). V was clipped by 4 bases and J by 4 bases, with 11 bases between them. CDR3 DNA sequence: TGTGCCAGCAGCCCTAATGGGCAGTACGAGCAGTACTTC. Its protein product is CASSPNGQYEQYF.

The chain combines TRBV5-1 with TRBJ2-5, with a weak D call TRBD2 (6 bases). The length of the CDR3 is 16 residues. Germline CDR1 SGHRS, CDR2 YFSETQ. Deletions cut 4 bases from V and 4 bases from J, with 20 bases between. In nucleotides, the CDR3 is TGCGCCAGCAGCCTTCGGATCGGGGGTTGGGGAGAGACCCAGTACTTC. Translated, it gives CASSLRIGGWGETQYF.

The V call is TRBV2, the J call TRBJ1-5; 8 bases align to TRBD1. The CDR3 spans 15 residues. CDR1 SNHLY and CDR2 FYNNEI come from the germline V gene. The ends lost 8 bases at V and 7 bases at J; junction bases unmatched: 13. CDR3 sequence: CASAPGDRGHQPQHF. The CDR3 region has the DNA TGTGCCAGCGCCCCGGGAGACAGGGGTCACCAGCCCCAGCATTTT.

The chain is built from TRBV6-4 and TRBJ2-3; D possibly corresponds to TRBD2 (5 bases). The germline gives CDR1 MRHNA, CDR2 SNTAGT. The CDR3 spans 15 residues. Trimming pared 1 base from V and 6 bases from J, leaving 14 bases between. The CDR3 DNA sequence: TGTGCCAGCAGTGACTTCGGGGAGCCGGGGGATACGCAGTATTTT. As protein: CASSDFGEPGDTQYF.

The chain recombines TRBV19 with TRBJ1-5, with TRBD1 matching over 7 bases. CDR1 is LNHDA and CDR2 is SQIVND in the germline V gene (reference sequence). The CDR3 is 13 residues long. V gave up 8 bases and J gave up 6 bases; unmatched junction bases: 7. CDR3 loop: CASARQGRQPQHF. DNA of the CDR3: TGTGCCAGTGCCCGACAGGGTCGTCAGCCCCAGCATTTT.

The V and J genes are TRBV7-9 and TRBJ2-1, with TRBD2 as a possible D gene (5 bases). The V end was cut by 7 bases, the J end by 2 bases, with 6 bases between. The germline CDR1 and CDR2 sequences are SEHNR and FQNEAQ (reference sequence). The CDR3 consists of 12 residues. The CDR3 DNA follows: TGTGCCAGCATGGAGGCCTACAATGAGCAGTTCTTC. Its protein is CASMEAYNEQFF.

In its sample, this clone was seen a few times. Other nucleotide sequences in the sample specify the same CDR3. J is TRBJ2-3 and V is TRBV7-9; tentatively, D is TRBD2 (5 bases). Germline V gene lookup returns CDR1 SEHNR and CDR2 FQNEAQ (reference sequence). The CDR3 runs to 13 residues. Trimming removed 5 bases from V and 3 bases from J, with 9 bases in between. The CDR3 protein is CASSPGGTDTQYF. CDR3 sequence (DNA): TGTGCCAGCAGCCCCGGCGGGACAGATACGCAGTATTTT.